These 10 T cell receptor beta chains were all obtained from the same sample, sequenced in a study of T cell changes during pregnancy in multiple sclerosis. Clones were read by immunoSEQ multiplex PCR, and TCRdb kept only the in-frame ones, dropping some. The sample has over 50,000 clones, 88% seen once. Material: peripheral blood, obtained in the first trimester of pregnancy. Receptors originate from a female donor with multiple sclerosis, enrolled in a pregnancy study.

The rearrangement uses TRBV4-3 and TRBJ1-4; the D is unclear. Germline values: CDR1 LGHNA, CDR2 YSLEER. Trimming left V 4 bases short and J 8 bases short, with 14 bases between. This CDR3 has 14 amino acids. The CDR3 DNA follows: TGCGCCAGCAGCCTTAAGGTCCGGCGGGAAAAACTGTTTTTT. This encodes CASSLKVRREKLFF.

This chain links TRBV7-2 with TRBJ2-3; D not resolved. V was clipped by 2 bases and J by 2 bases, with 14 bases between them. From germline, CDR1 is SGHTA and CDR2 FQGNSA. The CDR3 runs 16 residues. The CDR3 sequence: CASSLNSPQNTDTQYF. The CDR3 DNA is TGTGCCAGCAGCTTAAATAGCCCCCAAAACACAGATACGCAGTATTTT.

The gene calls are TRBV10-1 and TRBJ2-2; D is perhaps TRBD2 (5 bases). The length of the CDR3 is 14 residues. Germline V gene lookup returns CDR1 WNHNN and CDR2 SYGVQD (reference sequence). The germline V and J ends were trimmed by 5 bases and 6 bases, with 13 bases remaining between them. The CDR3 region is CASSPNEEAGELFF. The CDR3 DNA reads TGCGCCAGCAGTCCCAATGAGGAGGCCGGGGAGCTGTTTTTT.

The V and J genes are TRBV27 and TRBJ2-7, with TRBD2 as a possible D gene (6 bases). Trimming pared 6 bases from V and 2 bases from J, leaving 11 bases between. CDR1 is MNHEY and CDR2 is SMNVEV in the germline V gene (reference sequence). The CDR3 runs to 13 residues. CDR3 amino acids: CASSPGLTYEQYF. CDR3 coding DNA: TGTGCCAGCAGCCCTGGACTAACCTACGAGCAGTACTTC.

The rearrangement links TRBV2 to TRBJ2-5, with 9 bases matching TRBD2. The germline V gene has CDR1 SNHLY and CDR2 FYNNEI. The ends lost 1 base at V and 5 bases at J; junction bases unmatched: 5. This CDR3 is 15 amino acids long. The CDR3 nucleotides are TGTGCCAGCAGTGAAGGGGTAGCGGGAGTTGAGACCCAGTACTTC. This translates into CASSEGVAGVETQYF.

V is TRBV9 and J is TRBJ2-2; 7 bases are shared with TRBD2. Germline V gene sequence: CDR1 SGDLS, CDR2 YYNGEE. Losses at the gene ends were 3 bases for V and 5 bases for J; bases not matched to a gene: 4. The length of the CDR3 is 14 residues. The CDR3 is CASSAGTTTGELFF. Here the CDR3 DNA reads TGTGCCAGCAGCGCGGGGACTACAACCGGGGAGCTGTTTTTT.

The genes are TRBV28 and TRBJ2-2; no reliable D call. The V end lost 4 bases, the J end lost 6 bases, and 9 bases lay between the germline ends. The germline CDR1 and CDR2 sequences are MDHEN and SYDVKM. The CDR3 loop spans 13 amino acids. DNA for the CDR3: TGTGCCAGCAGTTATAATGAGGCCGGGGAGCTGTTTTTT. This encodes CASSYNEAGELFF.

The rearrangement links TRBV5-1 to TRBJ2-7; 10 bases are shared with TRBD1. This CDR3 has 15 residues. J gave up 6 bases and V 4 bases, and 10 bases lay outside the gene matches. Per the germline V gene, CDR1 is SGHRS and CDR2 is YFSETQ. The CDR3 nucleotides read TGCGCCAGCAGCCAGGAGGGACAGGGGACGCGCGAGCAGTACTTC. It is translated as CASSQEGQGTREQYF.

This clone was detected only once. J is TRBJ1-1 and V is TRBV28; 8 bases align to TRBD1. The CDR3 sequence is 16 residues long. The V and J ends lost 1 base and 2 bases, in that order; junction bases with no gene match: 6. Germline loops: CDR1 MDHEN, CDR2 SYDVKM. This CDR3 reads CASSLLADRGNTEAFF. DNA of the CDR3: TGTGCCAGCAGTTTATTAGCCGACAGGGGCAACACTGAAGCTTTCTTT. The whole variable domain, filled in from reference TRBV28 and TRBJ1-1, reads DVKVTQSSRYLVKRTGEKVFLECVQDMDHENMFWYRQDPGLGLRLIYFSYDVKMKEKGDIPEGYSVSREKKERFSLILESASTNQTSMYLCASSLLADRGNTEAFFGQGTRLTVV.

The chain recombines TRBV9 with TRBJ2-1, with 12 bases matching TRBD2. This CDR3 contains 19 residues. V dropped 5 bases and J dropped 4; count of bases not matched to a gene: 16. Germline V CDR1 and CDR2: SGDLS, YYNGEE. This CDR3 reads CASSLPGGASGRAYNEQFF. CDR3 coding DNA: TGTGCCAGCAGTTTACCCGGAGGGGCTAGCGGGAGGGCATACAATGAGCAGTTCTTC.